These T cell receptor beta chains were read from a single sample in a study of blood T cell repertoires in COVID-19. TCRdb's table, derived via immunoSEQ multiplex PCR, lists solely in-frame clones and lacks some. The table records some 700,000 clones, around 90% of them present only once. The specimen was peripheral blood. Every receptor here comes from a woman in her late teens or twenties with acute or convalescent COVID-19. Both conserved end residues are part of each CDR3. Fields, in order: J gene, clone size, D gene, V gene, CDR3 protein, CDR3 DNA. The D gene is left open where the match is weak. Some rows have no size entry. The others give once, few or many, or a class for an expanded clone.

j_gene: TRBJ2-2; abundance: NA; d_gene: TRBD1; v_gene: TRBV6-5; CDR3aa: CASRQGADTGELFF; CDR3nt: TGTGCCAGCAGGCAGGGGGCCGACACCGGGGAGCTGTTTTTT
j_gene: TRBJ1-4; abundance: NA; d_gene: NA; v_gene: TRBV5-1; CDR3aa: CASAKGGTHATNEKLFF; CDR3nt: TGCGCCAGCGCTAAGGGCGGGACGCATGCAACTAATGAAAAACTGTTTTTT
j_gene: TRBJ1-1; abundance: NA; d_gene: NA; v_gene: TRBV15; CDR3aa: CATSRDRTPGEAFF; CDR3nt: TGTGCCACCAGCAGAGATCGAACACCCGGGGAAGCTTTCTTT
j_gene: TRBJ2-6; abundance: NA; d_gene: TRBD1; v_gene: TRBV24-1; CDR3aa: CATGETGSTGANVLTF; CDR3nt: TGTGCCACCGGAGAGACAGGGTCGACCGGGGCCAACGTCCTGACTTTC
j_gene: TRBJ1-2; abundance: NA; d_gene: TRBD1; v_gene: TRBV7-2; CDR3aa: CASSLGQGGNYGYTF; CDR3nt: TGTGCCAGCAGCTTGGGACAGGGGGGAAACTATGGCTACACCTTC
j_gene: TRBJ1-2; abundance: NA; d_gene: NA; v_gene: TRBV7-2; CDR3aa: CASTVRTVGGYTF; CDR3nt: TGTGCCAGCACCGTAAGGACAGTGGGTGGCTACACCTTC
j_gene: TRBJ1-5; abundance: few; d_gene: TRBD1; v_gene: TRBV27; CDR3aa: CASGTRDRPLQPQHF; CDR3nt: TGTGCCAGCGGGACCCGGGACAGACCCCTGCAGCCCCAGCATTTT
j_gene: TRBJ2-1; abundance: NA; d_gene: NA; v_gene: TRBV5-1; CDR3aa: CASSITDYNEQFF; CDR3nt: TGCGCCAGCAGCATAACAGATTACAATGAGCAGTTCTTC
j_gene: TRBJ1-2; abundance: NA; d_gene: TRBD1; v_gene: TRBV7-3; CDR3aa: CASSYGQGAGYTF; CDR3nt: TGTGCCAGCAGCTATGGACAGGGGGCGGGCTACACCTTC
j_gene: TRBJ2-5; abundance: NA; d_gene: TRBD1; v_gene: TRBV4-1; CDR3aa: CASSQAAAARGQGRSGTQYF; CDR3nt: TGCGCCAGCAGCCAAGCCGCCGCCGCCCGGGGACAGGGTCGGTCGGGGACCCAGTACTTC
j_gene: TRBJ2-3; abundance: NA; d_gene: TRBD2; v_gene: TRBV4-1; CDR3aa: CASATSGGPTDTQYF; CDR3nt: TGCGCCAGCGCTACTAGCGGGGGACCCACAGATACGCAGTATTTT
j_gene: TRBJ2-7; abundance: once; d_gene: TRBD1; v_gene: TRBV5-1; CDR3aa: CASSLGQGTGFSYEQYF; CDR3nt: TGCGCCAGCAGCTTAGGCCAGGGGACAGGGTTCTCCTACGAGCAGTACTTC
j_gene: TRBJ1-2; abundance: NA; d_gene: TRBD1; v_gene: TRBV3-1/TRBV3-2; CDR3aa: CASSQGSGGHGYTF; CDR3nt: TGTGCCAGCAGCCAAGGGTCAGGGGGTCACGGCTACACCTTC
j_gene: TRBJ1-5; abundance: once; d_gene: NA; v_gene: TRBV27; CDR3aa: CASSLWGGAGYWNQPQHF; CDR3nt: TGTGCCAGCAGTTTATGGGGTGGGGCAGGGTATTGGAATCAGCCCCAGCATTTT